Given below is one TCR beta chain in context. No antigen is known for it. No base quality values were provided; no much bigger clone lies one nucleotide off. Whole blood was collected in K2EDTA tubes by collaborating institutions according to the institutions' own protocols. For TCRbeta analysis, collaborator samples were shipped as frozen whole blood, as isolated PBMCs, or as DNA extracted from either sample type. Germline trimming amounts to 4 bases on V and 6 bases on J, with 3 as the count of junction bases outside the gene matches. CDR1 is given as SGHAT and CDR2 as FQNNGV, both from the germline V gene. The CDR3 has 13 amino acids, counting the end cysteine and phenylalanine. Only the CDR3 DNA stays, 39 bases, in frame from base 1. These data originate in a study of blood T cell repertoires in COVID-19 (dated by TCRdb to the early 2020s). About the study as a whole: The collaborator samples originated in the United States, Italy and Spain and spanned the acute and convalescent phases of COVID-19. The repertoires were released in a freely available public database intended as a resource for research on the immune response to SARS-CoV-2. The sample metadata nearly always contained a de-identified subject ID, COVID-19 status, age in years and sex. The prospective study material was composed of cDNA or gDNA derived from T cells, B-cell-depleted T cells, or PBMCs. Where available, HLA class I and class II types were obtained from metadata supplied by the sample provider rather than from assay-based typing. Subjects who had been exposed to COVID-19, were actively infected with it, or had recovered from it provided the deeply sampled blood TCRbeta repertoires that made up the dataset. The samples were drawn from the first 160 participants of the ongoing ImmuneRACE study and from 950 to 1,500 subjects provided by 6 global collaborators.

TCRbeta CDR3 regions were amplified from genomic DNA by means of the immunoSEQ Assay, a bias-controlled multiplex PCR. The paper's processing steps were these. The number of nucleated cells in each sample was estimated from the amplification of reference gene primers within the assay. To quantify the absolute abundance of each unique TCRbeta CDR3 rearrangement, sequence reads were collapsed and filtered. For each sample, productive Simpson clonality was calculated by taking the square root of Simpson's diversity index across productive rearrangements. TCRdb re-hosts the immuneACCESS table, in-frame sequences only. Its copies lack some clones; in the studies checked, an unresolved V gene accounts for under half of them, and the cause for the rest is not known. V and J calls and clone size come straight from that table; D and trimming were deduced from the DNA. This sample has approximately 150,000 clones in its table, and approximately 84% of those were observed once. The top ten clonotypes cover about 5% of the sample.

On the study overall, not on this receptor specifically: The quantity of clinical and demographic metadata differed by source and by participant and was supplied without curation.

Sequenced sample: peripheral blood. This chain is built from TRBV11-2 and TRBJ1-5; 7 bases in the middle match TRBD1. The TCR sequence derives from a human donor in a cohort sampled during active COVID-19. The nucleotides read TGTGCCAGCAGCTACCGACAGGGTCAGCCCCAGCATTTT. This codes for CASSYRQGQPQHF. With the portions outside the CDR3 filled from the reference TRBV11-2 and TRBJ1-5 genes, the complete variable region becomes EAGVAQSPRYKIIEKRQSVAFWCNPISGHATLYWYQQILGQGPKLLIQFQNNGVVDDSQLPKDRFSAERLKGVDSTLKIQPAKLEDSAVYLCASSYRQGQPQHFGDGTRLSIL.